This T cell receptor (beta chain) was documented in a study of OX40 agonist ivuxolimab in advanced cancers. For the study at large: At 65% to 85% male, the cohort had a mean age of 60 years, ranging from about 20 to 79. Study-wide results and limits: In CD8+ T cells, expanded clones were on average more numerous than in CD4+. Undetermined was the antigen specificity of the expanded peripheral T cells.

The data were produced by immunoSEQ multiplex PCR, yet TCRdb's version contains in-frame clones alone and is incomplete. The repertoire holds more than 45,000 clones, with 82% as singletons. A word on this clone: What it recognizes is unknown.

V lost 6 bases and J 4 bases, leaving 15 bases between the germline ends. CDR1 is MRHNA and CDR2 is SNTAGT in the germline V gene. The CDR3 has 14 amino acids. The specimen comprised CD4+ or CD8+ T cells sorted from blood, sampled in a trial of the OX40 agonist ivuxolimab. This receptor was identified in an adult with an advanced solid tumor such as melanoma, head and neck, liver or kidney cancer. V gene TRBV6-4 combines with J gene TRBJ1-2; weak D call: TRBD1 (6 bases). CDR3 residues: CASSPSGGFYGYTF. The CDR3 DNA is TGTGCCAGCAGCCCCTCGGGGGGCTTCTATGGCTACACCTTC.